This note documents a single TCR beta chain sequence. Profiling relied on immunoSEQ multiplex PCR, and the TCRdb table lists in-frame clones only, not all of them. The profile shows 50,000 to 65,000 clones, approximately 92% of them singletons. These data come from a study of blood T cell repertoires in COVID-19. Overall study: Acute-phase and convalescent COVID-19 samples originated in the United States, Italy and Spain.

Sequencing used peripheral blood. This receptor was taken from a human donor in a cohort sampled during active COVID-19.

The CDR3 nucleotides are TGTGCCAGCAGCTTGGAAGGGAGAGGCGAGGGAGAGACCCAGTACTTC. Translated: CASSLEGRGEGETQYF. The chain carries TRBV27 and TRBJ2-5; weak D call: TRBD2 (5 bases). The CDR3 spans 16 residues. CDR1 is MNHEY, CDR2 SMNVEV, per germline (reference sequence). The ends were cut back, 6 bases at V and 4 bases at J, with 21 bases in the middle.